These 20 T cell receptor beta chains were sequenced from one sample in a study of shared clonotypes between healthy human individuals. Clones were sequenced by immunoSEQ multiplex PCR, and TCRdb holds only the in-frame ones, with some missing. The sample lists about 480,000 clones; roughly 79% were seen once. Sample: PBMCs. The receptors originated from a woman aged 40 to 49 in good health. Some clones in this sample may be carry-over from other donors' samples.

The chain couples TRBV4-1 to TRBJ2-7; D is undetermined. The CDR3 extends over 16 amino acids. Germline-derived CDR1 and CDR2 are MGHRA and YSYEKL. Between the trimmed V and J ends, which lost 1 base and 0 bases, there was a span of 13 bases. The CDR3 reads CASSQVPHGSSYEQYF. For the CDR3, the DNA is TGCGCCAGCAGCCAAGTCCCACACGGAAGCTCCTACGAGCAGTACTTC.

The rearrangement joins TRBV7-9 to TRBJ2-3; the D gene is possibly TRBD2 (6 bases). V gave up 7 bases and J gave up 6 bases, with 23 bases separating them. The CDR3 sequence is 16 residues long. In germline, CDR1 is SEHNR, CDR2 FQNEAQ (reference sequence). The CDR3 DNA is TGTGCCAGCATCCCCTCGGGGGTAGCGGCCACGGATACGCAGTATTTT. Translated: CASIPSGVAATDTQYF.

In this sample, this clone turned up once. Written as DNA, the CDR3 is TGTGCCAGCAGCTCCAGACGACAGACGAGCTCCTACGAGCAGTACTTC. Translation gives CASSSRRQTSSYEQYF. The chain is built from TRBV5-4 and TRBJ2-7; TRBD1 might be the D (5 bases). Germline lookup yields CDR1 SGHNT and CDR2 YYREEE (reference sequence). The CDR3 sequence is 16 residues long. Trimming stripped 3 bases from V and 0 bases from J, with 16 bases between.

The CDR3 reads CASSEPAGVLDEQFF. The CDR3 region has the DNA TGTGCCAGCAGTGAACCAGCGGGAGTCTTAGATGAGCAGTTCTTC. V gene TRBV6-1 combines with J gene TRBJ2-1; 8 nucleotides agree with TRBD2. The CDR3 extends over 15 amino acids. Germline values: CDR1 MNHNS, CDR2 SASEGT. Germline trimming cut 2 bases from V and 8 bases from J; bases unmatched to any gene: 8.

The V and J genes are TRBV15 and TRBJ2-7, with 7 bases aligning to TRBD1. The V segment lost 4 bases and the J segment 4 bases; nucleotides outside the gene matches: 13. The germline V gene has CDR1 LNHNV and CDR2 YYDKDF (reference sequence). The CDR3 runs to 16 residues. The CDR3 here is CATSTPTPDRRYEQYF. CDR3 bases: TGTGCCACCAGCACCCCGACCCCGGACAGGCGATACGAGCAGTACTTC. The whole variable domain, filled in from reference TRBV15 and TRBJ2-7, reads DAMVIQNPRYQVTQFGKPVTLSCSQTLNHNVMYWYQQKSSQAPKLLFHYYDKDFNNEADTPDNFQSRRPNTSFCFLDIRSPGLGDTAMYLCATSTPTPDRRYEQYFGPGTRLTVT.

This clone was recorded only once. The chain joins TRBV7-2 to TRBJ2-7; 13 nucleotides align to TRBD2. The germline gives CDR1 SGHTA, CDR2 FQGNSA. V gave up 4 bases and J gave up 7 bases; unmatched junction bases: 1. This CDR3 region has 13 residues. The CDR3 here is CASSWTSGREQYF. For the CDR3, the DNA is TGTGCCAGCAGCTGGACTAGCGGGAGAGAGCAGTACTTC.

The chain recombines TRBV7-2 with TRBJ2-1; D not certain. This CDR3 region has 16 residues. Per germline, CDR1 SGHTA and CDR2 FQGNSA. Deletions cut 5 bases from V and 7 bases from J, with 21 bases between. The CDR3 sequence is CASSPAVGMSKNEQFF. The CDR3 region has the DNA TGTGCCAGCAGCCCCGCGGTGGGGATGTCGAAGAATGAGCAGTTCTTC.

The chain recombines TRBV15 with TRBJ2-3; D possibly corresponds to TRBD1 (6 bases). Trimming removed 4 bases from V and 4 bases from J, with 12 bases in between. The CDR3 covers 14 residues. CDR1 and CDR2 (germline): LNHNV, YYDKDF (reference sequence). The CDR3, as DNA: TGTGCCACCAGCAAAGGACAGCCCGCAGATACGCAGTATTTT. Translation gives CATSKGQPADTQYF.

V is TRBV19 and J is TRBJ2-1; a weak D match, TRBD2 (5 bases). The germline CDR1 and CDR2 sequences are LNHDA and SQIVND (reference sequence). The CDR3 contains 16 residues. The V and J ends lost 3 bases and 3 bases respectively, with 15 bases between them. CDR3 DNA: TGTGCCAGTAGTATTCGGGCTAGCCCAATCTACAATGAGCAGTTCTTC. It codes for CASSIRASPIYNEQFF.

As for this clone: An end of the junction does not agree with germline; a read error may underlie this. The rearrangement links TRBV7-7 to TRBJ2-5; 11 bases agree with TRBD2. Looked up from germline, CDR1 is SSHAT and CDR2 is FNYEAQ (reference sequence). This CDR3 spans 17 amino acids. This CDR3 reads CASSLRASGRTQETQYF. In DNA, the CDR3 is TGTGCTAGCAGCTTAAGGGCTAGCGGGAGGACTCAAGAGACCCAGTACTTC.

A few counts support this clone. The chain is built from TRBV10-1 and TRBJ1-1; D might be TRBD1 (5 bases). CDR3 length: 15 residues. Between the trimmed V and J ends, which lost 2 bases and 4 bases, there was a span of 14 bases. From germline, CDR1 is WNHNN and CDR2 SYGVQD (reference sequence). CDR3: CASSERRGSGTEAFF. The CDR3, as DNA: TGCGCCAGCAGTGAGCGACGGGGGTCGGGCACTGAAGCTTTCTTT.

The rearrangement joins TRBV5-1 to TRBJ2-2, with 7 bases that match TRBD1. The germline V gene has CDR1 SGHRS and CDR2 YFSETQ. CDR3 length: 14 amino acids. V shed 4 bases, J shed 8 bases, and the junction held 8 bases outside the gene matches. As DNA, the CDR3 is TGCGCCAGCAGCCTCCGACAGGGTATGGGGGAGCTGTTTTTT. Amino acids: CASSLRQGMGELFF.

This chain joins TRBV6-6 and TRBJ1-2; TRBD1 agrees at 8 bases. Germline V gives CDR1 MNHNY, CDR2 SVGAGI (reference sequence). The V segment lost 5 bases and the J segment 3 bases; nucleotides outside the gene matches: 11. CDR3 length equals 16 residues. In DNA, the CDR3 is TGTGCCAGCAGTGGAAGACAGGGGCCCCTACACTATGGCTACACCTTC. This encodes CASSGRQGPLHYGYTF.

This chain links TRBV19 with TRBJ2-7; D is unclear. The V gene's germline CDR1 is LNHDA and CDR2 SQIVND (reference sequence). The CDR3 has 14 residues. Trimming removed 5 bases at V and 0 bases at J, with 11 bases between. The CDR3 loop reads CASSWAASSYEQYF. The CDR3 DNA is TGTGCCAGTAGTTGGGCGGCCAGCTCCTACGAGCAGTACTTC.

The CDR3 here is CASSVPGQGNEQFF. The CDR3 nucleotides are TGTGCCAGCAGCGTCCCGGGACAGGGAAATGAGCAGTTCTTC. The rearrangement joins TRBV5-6 to TRBJ2-1; TRBD1 agrees at 9 bases. Losses at the gene ends were 4 bases for V and 7 bases for J; bases not matched to a gene: 6. This CDR3 spans 14 amino acids. The V gene's germline CDR1 is SGHDT and CDR2 YYEEEE.

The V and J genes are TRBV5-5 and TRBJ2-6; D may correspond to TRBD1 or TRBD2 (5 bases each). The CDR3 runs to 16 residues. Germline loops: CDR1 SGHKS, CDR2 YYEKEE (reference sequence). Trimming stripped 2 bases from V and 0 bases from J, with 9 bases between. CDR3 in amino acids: CASSFRDGSGANVLTF. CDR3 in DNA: TGTGCCAGCAGCTTCCGGGACGGCTCTGGGGCCAACGTCCTGACTTTC.

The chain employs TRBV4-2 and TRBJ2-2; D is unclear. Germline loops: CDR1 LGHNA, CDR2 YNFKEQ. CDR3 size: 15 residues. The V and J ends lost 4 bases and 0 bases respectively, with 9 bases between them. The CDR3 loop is CASSPDRTNTGELFF. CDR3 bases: TGTGCCAGCAGCCCGGACCGAACGAACACCGGGGAGCTGTTTTTT.

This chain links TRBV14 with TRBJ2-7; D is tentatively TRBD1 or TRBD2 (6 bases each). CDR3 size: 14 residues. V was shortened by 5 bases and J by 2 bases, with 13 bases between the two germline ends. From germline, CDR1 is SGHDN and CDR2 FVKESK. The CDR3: CASSGGTSAYEQYF. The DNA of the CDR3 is TGTGCCAGCAGCGGAGGGACATCCGCCTACGAGCAGTACTTC.

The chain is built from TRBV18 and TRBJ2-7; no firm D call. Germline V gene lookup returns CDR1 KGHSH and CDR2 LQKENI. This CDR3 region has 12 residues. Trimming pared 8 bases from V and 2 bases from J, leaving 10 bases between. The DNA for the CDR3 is TGTGCCAGCACCAGTCGCCCCTACGAGCAGTACTTC. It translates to CASTSRPYEQYF.

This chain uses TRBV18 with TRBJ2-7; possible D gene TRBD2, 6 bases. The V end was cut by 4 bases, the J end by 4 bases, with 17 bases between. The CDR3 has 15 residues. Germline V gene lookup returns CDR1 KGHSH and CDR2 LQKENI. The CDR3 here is CASSRTGTSAYEQYF. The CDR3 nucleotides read TGTGCCAGCTCACGGACCGGGACTTCCGCTTACGAGCAGTACTTC.